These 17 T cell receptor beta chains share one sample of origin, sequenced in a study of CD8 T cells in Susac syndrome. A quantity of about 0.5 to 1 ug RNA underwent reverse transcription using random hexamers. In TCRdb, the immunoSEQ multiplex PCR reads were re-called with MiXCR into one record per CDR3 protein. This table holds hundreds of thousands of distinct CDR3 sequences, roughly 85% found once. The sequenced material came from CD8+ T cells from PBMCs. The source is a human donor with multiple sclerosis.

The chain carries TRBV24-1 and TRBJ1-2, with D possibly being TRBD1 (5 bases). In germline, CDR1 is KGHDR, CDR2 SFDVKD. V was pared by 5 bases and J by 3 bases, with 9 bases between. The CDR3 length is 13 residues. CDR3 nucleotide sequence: TGTGCCACCAGTGGGGGCCCCTACTATGGCTACACCTTC. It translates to CATSGGPYYGYTF.

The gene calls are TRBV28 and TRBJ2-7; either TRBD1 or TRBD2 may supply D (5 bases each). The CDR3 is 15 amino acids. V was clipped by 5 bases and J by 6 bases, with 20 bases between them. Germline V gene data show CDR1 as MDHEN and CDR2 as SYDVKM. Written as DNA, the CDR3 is TGTGCCAGCAGTCTCCCCGTCCCCGGGGCCTCCGAGCAGTACTTC. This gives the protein CASSLPVPGASEQYF.

The CDR3 here is CASSSTGDSYEQYF. In DNA, the CDR3 is TGTGCCAGCAGCTCAACGGGGGATTCCTACGAGCAGTACTTC. The V and J genes are TRBV7-9 and TRBJ2-7, with D perhaps TRBD2 (6 bases). Trimming pared 4 bases from V and 1 base from J, leaving 11 bases between. In germline, CDR1 is SEHNR, CDR2 FQNEAQ (reference sequence). The CDR3 covers 14 residues.

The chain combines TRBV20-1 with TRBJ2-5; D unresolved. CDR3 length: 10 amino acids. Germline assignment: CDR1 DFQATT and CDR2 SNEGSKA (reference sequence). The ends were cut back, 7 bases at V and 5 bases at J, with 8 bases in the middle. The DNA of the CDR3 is TGCAGTGGATATTCGGAGACCCAGTACTTC. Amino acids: CSGYSETQYF.

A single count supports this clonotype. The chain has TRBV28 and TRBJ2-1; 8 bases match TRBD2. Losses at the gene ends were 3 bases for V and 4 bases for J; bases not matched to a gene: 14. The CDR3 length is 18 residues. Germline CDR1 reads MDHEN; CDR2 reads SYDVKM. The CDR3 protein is CASSLPLAGYNRYNEQFF. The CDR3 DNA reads TGTGCCAGCAGTTTGCCATTAGCGGGATATAATAGGTACAATGAGCAGTTCTTC.

The CDR3 nucleotides read TGTGCCAGCAGTACCCCGGGGGGGGACCATCAAGAGACCCAGTACTTC. Translated, it gives CASSTPGGDHQETQYF. The chain joins TRBV28 to TRBJ2-5, with TRBD2 matching 8 bases. V shed 5 bases and J 2 bases; nucleotides not matched to a gene: 10. This CDR3 is built from 16 residues. CDR1 and CDR2 (germline): MDHEN, SYDVKM.

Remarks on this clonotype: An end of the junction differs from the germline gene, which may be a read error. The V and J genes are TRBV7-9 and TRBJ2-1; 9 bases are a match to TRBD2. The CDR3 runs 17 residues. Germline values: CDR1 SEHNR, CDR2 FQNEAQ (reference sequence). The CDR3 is CASTPTFGVAGEGEQLF. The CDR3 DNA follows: TGTGCCAGCACCCCCACTTTTGGGGTAGCGGGAGAGGGAGAGCAGCTCTTC.

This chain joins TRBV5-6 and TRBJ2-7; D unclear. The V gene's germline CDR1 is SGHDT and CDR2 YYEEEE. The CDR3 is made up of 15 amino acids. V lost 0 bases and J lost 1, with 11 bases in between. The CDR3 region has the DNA TGTGCCAGCAGCTTGGGCCTGGGCCGTTCCTACGAGCAGTACTTC. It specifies CASSLGLGRSYEQYF.

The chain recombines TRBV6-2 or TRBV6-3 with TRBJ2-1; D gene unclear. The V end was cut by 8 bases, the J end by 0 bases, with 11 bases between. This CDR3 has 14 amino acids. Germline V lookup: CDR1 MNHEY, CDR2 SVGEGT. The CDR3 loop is CASSQSSSYNEQFF. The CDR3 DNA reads TGTGCCAGCTCGCAGAGTTCCTCCTACAATGAGCAGTTCTTC.

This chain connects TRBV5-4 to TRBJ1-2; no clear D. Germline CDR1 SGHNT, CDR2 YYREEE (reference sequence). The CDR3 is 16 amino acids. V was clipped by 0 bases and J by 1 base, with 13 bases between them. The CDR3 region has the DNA TGTGCCAGCAGCTTGGCAGCAACTTCATATAACTATGGCTACACCTTC. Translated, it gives CASSLAATSYNYGYTF.

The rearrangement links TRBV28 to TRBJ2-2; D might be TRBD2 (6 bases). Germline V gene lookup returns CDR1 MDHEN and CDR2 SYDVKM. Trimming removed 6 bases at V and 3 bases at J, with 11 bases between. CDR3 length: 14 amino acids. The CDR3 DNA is TGTGCCAGCAGGTCTACGGGGGACACCGGGGAGCTGTTTTTT. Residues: CASRSTGDTGELFF.

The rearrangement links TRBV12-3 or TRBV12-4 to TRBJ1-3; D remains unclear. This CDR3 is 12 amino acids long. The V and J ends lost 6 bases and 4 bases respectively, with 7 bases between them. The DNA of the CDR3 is TGTGCCAGCAGCCCTCCGGGAAACACCATATATTTT. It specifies CASSPPGNTIYF.

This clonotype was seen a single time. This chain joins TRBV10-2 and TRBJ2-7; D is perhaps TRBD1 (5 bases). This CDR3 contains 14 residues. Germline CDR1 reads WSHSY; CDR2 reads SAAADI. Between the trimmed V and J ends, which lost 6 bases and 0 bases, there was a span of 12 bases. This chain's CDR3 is CASRKDSSSYEQYF. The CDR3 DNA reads TGCGCCAGCAGGAAAGACAGCAGCTCCTACGAGCAGTACTTC.

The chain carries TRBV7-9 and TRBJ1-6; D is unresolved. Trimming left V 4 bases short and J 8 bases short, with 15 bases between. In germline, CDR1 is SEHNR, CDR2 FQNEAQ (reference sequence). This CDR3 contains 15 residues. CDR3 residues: CASSSGLQDDSPLHF. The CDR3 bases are TGTGCCAGCAGCTCCGGCCTCCAAGATGATTCACCCCTCCACTTT.

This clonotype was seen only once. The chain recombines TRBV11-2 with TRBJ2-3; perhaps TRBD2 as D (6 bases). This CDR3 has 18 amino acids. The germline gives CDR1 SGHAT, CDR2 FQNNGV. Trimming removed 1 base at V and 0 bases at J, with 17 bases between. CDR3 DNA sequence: TGTGCCAGCAGCTTAGTGTCTAGCGCCCGTTCTAGCACAGATACGCAGTATTTT. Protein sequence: CASSLVSSARSSTDTQYF.

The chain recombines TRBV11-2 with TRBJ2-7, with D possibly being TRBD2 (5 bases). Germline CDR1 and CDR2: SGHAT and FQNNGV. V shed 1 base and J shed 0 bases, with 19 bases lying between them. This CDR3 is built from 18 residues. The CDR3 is CASSLAAGSSYSSYEQYF. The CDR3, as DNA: TGTGCCAGCAGCTTAGCGGCGGGTTCGAGCTACAGCTCCTACGAGCAGTACTTC.

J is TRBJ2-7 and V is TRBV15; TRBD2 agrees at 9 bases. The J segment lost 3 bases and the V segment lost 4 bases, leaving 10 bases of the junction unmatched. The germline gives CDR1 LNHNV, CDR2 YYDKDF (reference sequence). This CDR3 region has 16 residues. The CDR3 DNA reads TGTGCCACCAGCATCACCCTGGCTAGCGGGGACTACGAGCAGTACTTC. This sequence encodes CATSITLASGDYEQYF.